This TCR beta chain was sequenced during a study of early T cells in non-severe SARS-CoV-2 infection. Study background: Sequenced bulk RNA came from whole blood that was unsorted, and chains were unpaired.

Overall study results and limits: Lookups in VDJdb leaned toward anti-spike CD8 responses and missed private and CD4 specificities.

In this sample, this clonotype turned up a few times. Its target is unknown. The CDR3 is 14 residues long. Germline V gene data show CDR1 as LGHDT and CDR2 as YNNKEL (reference sequence). The V and J ends lost 2 bases and 5 bases respectively, with 9 bases between them. Individual cDNA molecules each received unique molecular identifiers attached to them. TCRdb independently ran MiXCR on the 5' RACE reads; one entry per CDR3 protein. The sample contains approximately 50,000 distinct CDR3 sequences, approximately 11% of which appear only once. V is TRBV3-1 and J is TRBJ2-2; D unclear. This TCR came from an adult who was a healthcare worker with PCR-confirmed SARS-CoV-2 infection or an uninfected control (not recorded which). The material sequenced was whole blood. The CDR3 DNA follows: TGTGCCAGCAGCCAACCCCCGCCGACCGGGGAGCTGTTTTTT. This translates into CASSQPPPTGELFF.